Below, 28 T cell receptor beta chains from the same sample are listed, as sequenced in a study of blood T cell repertoires in COVID-19. The data were produced by immunoSEQ multiplex PCR, yet TCRdb's version contains in-frame clones alone and is incomplete. The sample contains 450,000 or so clones, around nine tenths of which appear only once. The sample consisted of peripheral blood. These receptors were collected from a woman in her thirties or forties with COVID-19, enrolled during active disease.

Here the CDR3 reads CATREGQGFNTEAFF. DNA for the CDR3: TGTGCCACCCGGGAAGGACAGGGATTTAACACTGAAGCTTTCTTT. This sequence joins TRBV24-1 and TRBJ1-1, with TRBD1 matching over 8 bases. Germline lookup yields CDR1 KGHDR and CDR2 SFDVKD. Losses at the gene ends were 9 bases for V and 2 bases for J; bases not matched to a gene: 10. This CDR3 has 15 residues.

J is TRBJ1-6 and V is TRBV7-6, with 8 bases matching TRBD1. The CDR3 has 15 amino acids. Trimming at V came to 4 bases and at J to 3 bases, leaving 2 bases not matched to a gene. Germline CDR1 reads SGHVS; CDR2 reads FNYEAQ. In DNA form, the CDR3 reads TGTGCCAGCAGCTCAGGACAGGGCTATAATTCACCCCTCCACTTT. Residues: CASSSGQGYNSPLHF.

This chain links TRBV10-3 with TRBJ1-2, with D hard to call. The CDR3 consists of 14 residues. V lost 8 bases and J lost 2, with 15 bases in between. Looked up from germline, CDR1 is ENHRY and CDR2 is SYGVKD. Here the CDR3 reads CAILEGLVNYGYTF. CDR3 nucleotides: TGTGCCATCTTGGAGGGATTGGTAAACTATGGCTACACCTTC.

The chain carries TRBV28 and TRBJ2-1; 7 nucleotides line up with TRBD1. Germline CDR1 and CDR2: MDHEN and SYDVKM. The CDR3 consists of 15 residues. V lost 1 base and J lost 2; bases outside the gene matches: 2. The CDR3, as DNA: TGTGCCAGCAGTTTATCCGACAGGGCCTACAATGAGCAGTTCTTC. Amino acids: CASSLSDRAYNEQFF.

The chain combines TRBV28 with TRBJ2-7; TRBD2 matches at 13 bases. There are 18 residues in the CDR3. The germline CDR1 and CDR2 sequences are MDHEN and SYDVKM. V gave up 3 bases and J gave up 2 bases; unmatched junction bases: 10. The CDR3 sequence: CASSFGRTSGRITYEQYF. The CDR3 DNA is TGTGCCAGCAGTTTCGGAAGGACTAGCGGGAGAATAACCTACGAGCAGTACTTC.

The rearrangement links TRBV4-2 to TRBJ1-5; D gene unclear. Trimming removed 2 bases from V and 9 bases from J, with 14 bases in between. This CDR3 region has 14 residues. Germline V gives CDR1 LGHNA, CDR2 YNFKEQ. The CDR3 reads CASSQLDSGGPQHF. The CDR3 bases are TGTGCCAGCAGCCAATTGGATAGTGGAGGGCCCCAGCATTTT.

J is TRBJ1-5 and V is TRBV7-2; D is undetermined. The germline V gene has CDR1 SGHTA and CDR2 FQGNSA. The CDR3 covers 13 residues. V lost 3 bases and J 5 bases, leaving 8 bases between the germline ends. This CDR3 reads CASSFALDQPQHF. The CDR3 nucleotides read TGTGCCAGCAGCTTTGCATTAGATCAGCCCCAGCATTTT.

The chain couples TRBV25-1 to TRBJ1-4; D is unclear. V lost 5 bases and J lost 5, with 12 bases in between. The germline gives CDR1 MGHDK, CDR2 SYGVNS. CDR3 length: 14 amino acids. This CDR3 is CASSRSVMNEKLFF. The CDR3 DNA sequence: TGTGCCAGCAGTCGAAGCGTGATGAATGAAAAACTGTTTTTT. The whole variable domain, filled in from reference TRBV25-1 and TRBJ1-4, reads EADIYQTPRYLVIGTGKKITLECSQTMGHDKMYWYQQDPGMELHLIHYSYGVNSTEKGDLSSESTVSRIRTEHFPLTLESARPSHTSQYLCASSRSVMNEKLFFGSGTQLSVL.

The V gene is TRBV28, the J gene TRBJ2-7, with D possibly TRBD2 on 6 matching bases. Per germline, CDR1 MDHEN and CDR2 SYDVKM. V was trimmed by 4 bases and J by 3 bases, leaving 13 bases between them. The CDR3 sequence is 14 residues long. The CDR3 DNA sequence: TGTGCCAGCAGTTGGGGCGGGGTGGACTACGAGCAGTACTTC. This sequence encodes CASSWGGVDYEQYF.

The V gene is TRBV2, the J gene TRBJ2-3; TRBD1 aligns across 10 bases. J gave up 0 bases and V 6 bases, and 12 bases lay outside the gene matches. The CDR3 extends over 18 amino acids. Looked up from germline, CDR1 is SNHLY and CDR2 is FYNNEI. CDR3: CASSLDRDRGVSTDTQYF. The CDR3 DNA is TGTGCCAGCAGCCTAGACCGGGACAGGGGCGTGAGCACAGATACGCAGTATTTT.

This chain uses TRBV29-1 with TRBJ1-2; D gene uncertain. The V gene lost 4 bases and the J gene lost 1 base, with 13 bases spanning the gap. Per the germline V gene, CDR1 is SQVTM and CDR2 is ANQGSEA. The CDR3 length is 14 residues. CDR3 region: CSVVNPRNNYGYTF. The CDR3 DNA reads as TGCAGCGTTGTAAACCCCAGAAATAACTATGGCTACACCTTC.

V and J are TRBV5-1 and TRBJ1-2, with 9 bases matching TRBD1. Germline V gives CDR1 SGHRS, CDR2 YFSETQ. This CDR3 region has 17 residues. V was clipped by 4 bases and J by 1 base; unmatched bases: 11. The CDR3 sequence: CASSLDRGYRINYGYTF. CDR3 bases: TGCGCCAGCAGCCTTGACAGGGGGTACAGGATTAACTATGGCTACACCTTC.

J is TRBJ2-1 and V is TRBV28; 8 bases line up with TRBD1. The junction had 5 bases not matched to a gene; V was cut back by 3 bases and J by 13 bases. The CDR3 length is 12 residues. Per germline, CDR1 MDHEN and CDR2 SYDVKM. The CDR3, as DNA: TGTGCCAGCAGTTTGAGGGACAGGAAACAGTTCTTC. This encodes CASSLRDRKQFF.

The gene calls are TRBV5-3 and TRBJ1-1, with 8 bases lining up with TRBD1. TRBV5-3 is an ORF; its function is uncertain. CDR3 length: 15 residues. The trim removed 4 bases at V and 3 bases at J, leaving 8 bases unmatched. The CDR3 is CARSGRGQEDTEAFF. The CDR3 DNA is TGTGCCAGAAGCGGACGGGGACAGGAGGACACTGAAGCTTTCTTT.

This clone has only one observation. The chain employs TRBV28 and TRBJ2-7, with TRBD2 identical over 8 bases. CDR3 size: 14 residues. The germline CDR1 and CDR2 sequences are MDHEN and SYDVKM. The trim removed 6 bases at V and 3 bases at J, leaving 7 bases unmatched. CDR3 residues: CASRTGTSVYEQYF. In DNA form, the CDR3 reads TGTGCCAGCAGAACCGGGACTAGTGTCTACGAGCAGTACTTC.

The rearrangement joins TRBV11-2 to TRBJ2-1; no reliable D call. There are 13 residues in the CDR3. The V end lost 0 bases, the J end lost 6 bases, and 6 bases lay between the germline ends. The germline V gene has CDR1 SGHAT and CDR2 FQNNGV. The CDR3 nucleotides read TGTGCCAGCAGCTTAGATCAGGTCAATGAGCAGTTCTTC. Encoded protein: CASSLDQVNEQFF.

The chain links TRBV7-9 to TRBJ1-5; D is undetermined. CDR1 and CDR2 (germline): SEHNR, FQNEAQ (reference sequence). The CDR3 runs to 18 residues. Trimming removed 4 bases from V and 4 bases from J, with 23 bases in between. The CDR3 DNA sequence: TGTGCCAGCAGCTCTGAACAGACCCGGGGAGGAAGGAATCAGCCCCAGCATTTT. This codes for CASSSEQTRGGRNQPQHF.

V is TRBV28 and J is TRBJ1-4; TRBD1 might be the D (5 bases). Germline loops: CDR1 MDHEN, CDR2 SYDVKM. Trimming took off 6 bases at V and 8 bases at J, with 16 bases between the two ends. The CDR3 extends over 14 amino acids. DNA of the CDR3: TGTGCCAGCAGCCTGGGGGGTTTCGGCGAAAAACTGTTTTTT. Residues: CASSLGGFGEKLFF.

The genes are TRBV6-5 and TRBJ1-1, with 10 bases lining up with TRBD1. The CDR3 totals 14 residues. Per the germline V gene, CDR1 is MNHEY and CDR2 is SVGAGI. V lost 6 bases and J lost 3; bases outside the gene matches: 4. In DNA form, the CDR3 reads TGTGCCAGCAGACTGACAGGGGGCTACACTGAAGCTTTCTTT. Translation: CASRLTGGYTEAFF.

The rearrangement uses TRBV18 and TRBJ1-1, with D unresolved. The germline V and J ends were trimmed by 2 bases and 6 bases, with 10 bases remaining between them. The germline gives CDR1 KGHSH, CDR2 LQKENI. The CDR3 is 13 residues long. For the CDR3, the DNA is TGTGCCAGCTCACCATTGTTCACAGCTGAAGCTTTCTTT. This encodes CASSPLFTAEAFF.

The chain recombines TRBV6-1 with TRBJ1-1; no definite D call. Trimming pared 3 bases from V and 2 bases from J, leaving 10 bases between. Looked up from germline, CDR1 is MNHNS and CDR2 is SASEGT. The CDR3 consists of 14 residues. In DNA form, the CDR3 reads TGTGCCAGCAGTGATCGGGGATTTAACACTGAAGCTTTCTTT. Its protein product is CASSDRGFNTEAFF.

The chain joins TRBV6-2 or TRBV6-3 to TRBJ1-1; D is ambiguous. Trimming left V 2 bases short and J 1 base short, with 14 bases between. Germline V CDR1 and CDR2: MNHEY, SVGEGT. The CDR3 is 16 amino acids. DNA for the CDR3: TGTGCCAGCAGTTACGGCCTTGGACGGGGGAACACTGAAGCTTTCTTT. Translating it yields CASSYGLGRGNTEAFF.

The rearrangement links TRBV30 to TRBJ2-1, with D possibly being TRBD1 (6 bases). Germline V CDR1 and CDR2: GTSNPN, SVGIG (reference sequence). Trimming pared 1 base from V and 4 bases from J, leaving 11 bases between. The CDR3 spans 14 residues. CDR3 region: CAWSARTVYNEQFF. The CDR3 region has the DNA TGTGCCTGGAGTGCCCGGACAGTATACAATGAGCAGTTCTTC.

J is TRBJ2-7 and V is TRBV7-9; D remains unclear. The ends were cut back, 3 bases at V and 6 bases at J, with 15 bases in the middle. This CDR3 is 14 amino acids long. Germline V gene lookup returns CDR1 SEHNR and CDR2 FQNEAQ (reference sequence). The CDR3 coding sequence is TGTGCCAGCAGCTTCCCATTCCGAGGTCGCGAGCAGTACTTC. Translating it yields CASSFPFRGREQYF.

The chain joins TRBV19 to TRBJ2-3; D is uncertain. The V gene lost 10 bases and the J gene lost 3 bases, with 20 bases spanning the gap. The V gene's germline CDR1 is LNHDA and CDR2 SQIVND (reference sequence). The CDR3 has 15 amino acids. CDR3 amino acids: CATSPTTYKTDTQYF. As DNA, the CDR3 is TGTGCCACTTCACCCACTACCTATAAAACAGATACGCAGTATTTT.

This chain uses TRBV5-1 with TRBJ2-1, with 11 bases that match TRBD2. The V gene end was trimmed by 4 bases and the J gene end by 4 bases; junction bases not matched to a gene: 4. Germline V gene sequence: CDR1 SGHRS, CDR2 YFSETQ. The CDR3 runs 15 residues. CDR3 sequence reads: CASSRGLAAYNEQFF. Written as DNA, the CDR3 is TGCGCCAGCAGCCGGGGACTAGCGGCTTACAATGAGCAGTTCTTC.

This clone was recorded once. The J gene is TRBJ1-4, the V gene TRBV3-1 (or the pseudogene TRBV3-2), with TRBD1 matching 9 bases. CDR1 is LGHDT and CDR2 is YNNKEL in the germline V gene (reference sequence). J lost 8 bases, V lost 1 base, and 5 bases had no gene match. CDR3 length equals 15 residues. The CDR3 reads CASSQAPTGGEKLFF. Written as DNA, the CDR3 is TGTGCCAGCAGCCAAGCCCCGACAGGGGGGGAAAAACTGTTTTTT.

The chain uses TRBV5-1 and TRBJ2-3, with 8 bases lining up with TRBD2. Trimming removed 5 bases from V and 3 bases from J; junction bases left unmatched: 5. This CDR3 comprises 14 residues. Per the germline V gene, CDR1 is SGHRS and CDR2 is YFSETQ. As DNA, the CDR3 is TGCGCCAGCAGAAGGACTAGCAGTACAGATACGCAGTATTTT. Its translation: CASRRTSSTDTQYF.